This TCR beta chain was identified during a study of T cell responses to AZD1222 COVID-19 vaccine. Study summary: The analysis combined second doses at about 4 or about 12 weeks. Broader study findings: Baseline testing showed seropositivity in only 6 or 7 AZD1222 recipients. Rises in breadth and depth of Spike-specific TCRs came after two AZD1222 doses. At 160-218 and 743-854, vaccine-associated CD4 TCRs were dominant, and they spanned spike.

A note on this clone: What it binds is unknown.

The protocol was immunoSEQ multiplex PCR, while the TCRdb copy is restricted to in-frame clones and leaves out a portion. This table has some 110,000 clones, 88% appearing once. This specimen was peripheral blood, taken on day 0 of AZD1222 vaccination. This receptor was taken from an adult in good health.

The CDR3: CASSLEGDTQYF. The CDR3 region has the DNA TGTGCCAGCAGCTTAGAGGGAGATACGCAGTATTTT. The V gene is TRBV11-3, the J gene TRBJ2-3; D is undetermined. Trimming removed 0 bases from V and 5 bases from J, with 3 bases in between. Germline V gene sequence: CDR1 SGHNT, CDR2 YENEEA. The CDR3 sequence is 12 residues long.